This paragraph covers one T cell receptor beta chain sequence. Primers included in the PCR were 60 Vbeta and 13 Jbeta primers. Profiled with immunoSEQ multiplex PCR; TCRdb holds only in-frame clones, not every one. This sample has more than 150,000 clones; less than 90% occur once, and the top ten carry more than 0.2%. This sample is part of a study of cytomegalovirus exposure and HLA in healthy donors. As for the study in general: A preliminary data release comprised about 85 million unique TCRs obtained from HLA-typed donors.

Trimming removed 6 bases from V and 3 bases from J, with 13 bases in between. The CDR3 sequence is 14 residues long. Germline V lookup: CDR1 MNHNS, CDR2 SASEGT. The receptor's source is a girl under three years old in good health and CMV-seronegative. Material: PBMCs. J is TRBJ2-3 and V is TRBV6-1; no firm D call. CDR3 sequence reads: CASSNHLVTDTQYF. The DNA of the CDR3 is TGTGCCAGCAGCAACCACCTAGTGACAGATACGCAGTATTTT.